This T cell receptor beta chain was recorded in a study of T cell responses to AZD1222 COVID-19 vaccine. Study context: Pooling of second doses given at about 4 or about 12 weeks was done.

Study outcomes and limitations: Most donors were white British and more were female, and clonal diversity was possibly underestimated. Sampled repertoires all dated from after the peak T cell response.

A remark on this clone: Its specificity is unknown.

Only in-frame clones appear in the TCRdb table, and some are missing; sequencing was by immunoSEQ multiplex PCR. The sample lists tens of thousands of clones, roughly 80% seen once, with more than 20% in the top ten. CDR3 length: 11 residues. Per germline, CDR1 MNHNY and CDR2 SVGAGI (reference sequence). V was shortened by 10 bases and J by 7 bases, with 10 bases between the two germline ends. Here the sequenced sample was peripheral blood, taken on day 0 of AZD1222 vaccination. The V and J genes are TRBV6-6 and TRBJ1-4; D is unclear. This receptor was identified in an adult in good health. CDR3 residues: CATFFGEKLFF. Written as DNA, the CDR3 is TGTGCCACCTTTTTTGGTGAAAAACTGTTTTTT.